This is a list of T cell receptor beta chains from one sample in a study of blood T cells in healthy people across ages. TCRdb passed the 5' RACE reads through MiXCR, listing each CDR3 protein once. The sample shows roughly 800,000 distinct CDR3 sequences, 55% to 75% of them seen only once. Sequencing was carried out using blood. All receptors derive from a young man in good health. CDR3s include the opening cysteine and the closing phenylalanine or tryptophan. D genes are given only for firm matches. Clone sizes are given selectively: once, few, many, or a class where the clone is expanded.

d_gene | abundance | j_gene | v_gene | CDR3aa | CDR3nt
TRBD1 | - | TRBJ2-7 | TRBV20-1 | CSAIRDRGLEQYF | TGCAGTGCTATCCGGGACAGAGGCCTCGAGCAGTACTTC
TRBD1 | - | TRBJ2-7 | TRBV7-2 | CASSQTRTGDEQYF | TGTGCCAGCAGCCAAACCCGGACAGGGGACGAGCAGTACTTC
- | few | TRBJ1-2 | TRBV19 | CASLGGYGYTF | TGTGCCAGTCTGGGGGGCTATGGCTACACCTTC
TRBD1 | - | TRBJ2-7 | TRBV13 | CASSDRDRAAYEQYF | TGTGCCAGCAGCGACCGGGACAGGGCCGCCTACGAGCAGTACTTC
TRBD2 | - | TRBJ2-1 | TRBV4-2 | CASSQVLAGGLNEQFF | TGTGCCAGCAGCCAAGTGCTAGCGGGGGGGCTCAATGAGCAGTTCTTC
TRBD2 | - | TRBJ2-1 | TRBV11-2 | CASSQPGLEVYNEQFF | TGTGCCAGCAGTCAACCGGGACTAGAAGTTTACAATGAGCAGTTCTTC
TRBD1 | few | TRBJ2-1 | TRBV2 | CATIGYRGRSNEQFF | TGTGCCACCATAGGATACAGGGGGCGCAGCAATGAGCAGTTCTTC
- | few | TRBJ1-5 | TRBV4-2 | CASSQERNQPQHF | TGTGCCAGCAGCCAAGAGCGCAATCAGCCCCAGCATTTT
TRBD2 | - | TRBJ2-3 | TRBV27 | CASSPGLAGVGTFTDTQYF | TGTGCCAGCAGTCCGGGACTAGCGGGAGTGGGCACCTTCACAGATACGCAGTATTTT
- | - | TRBJ2-3 | TRBV4-2 | CASSQVGDSRDTQYF | TGTGCCAGCAGCCAAGTGGGGGACTCTCGCGATACGCAGTATTTT
TRBD2 | - | TRBJ2-1 | TRBV20-1 | CSARDRRLAGTKDYYNEQFF | TGCAGTGCTAGAGATAGAAGACTAGCGGGAACCAAAGACTACTACAATGAGCAGTTCTTC
TRBD1 | once | TRBJ2-5 | TRBV4-3 | CASSPTGGMETQYF | TGCGCCAGCAGCCCTACAGGGGGAATGGAGACCCAGTACTTC
- | - | TRBJ2-3 | TRBV7-2 | CASNTGLLTDTQYF | TGTGCCAGCAATACGGGCCTCCTCACAGATACGCAGTATTTT
TRBD2 | few | TRBJ2-7 | TRBV29-1 | CSVRLFLSGSSYEQYF | TGCAGCGTTCGGCTTTTCTTAAGCGGGAGTTCCTACGAGCAGTACTTC
TRBD2 | few | TRBJ2-7 | TRBV29-1 | CSVTGGDYEQYF | TGCAGCGTTACGGGGGGGGACTACGAGCAGTACTTC
- | once | TRBJ1-1 | TRBV6-6 | CASSQDPPGPENTEAFF | TGTGCCAGCAGCCAAGACCCCCCAGGACCGGAGAACACTGAAGCTTTCTTT
TRBD2 | - | TRBJ2-7 | TRBV12-3/TRBV12-4 | CASSVPREGSDEQYF | TGTGCCAGCAGTGTGCCCAGGGAGGGGAGCGACGAGCAGTACTTC
TRBD2 | - | TRBJ2-4 | TRBV20-1 | CSAPWGGAKNIQYF | TGCAGTGCTCCTTGGGGGGGGGCCAAAAACATTCAGTACTTC
- | - | TRBJ2-7 | TRBV2 | CASSEVGAIYEQYF | TGTGCCAGCAGTGAAGTGGGGGCCATCTACGAGCAGTACTTC
- | few | TRBJ2-1 | TRBV24-1 | CATSDFAGKYNEQFF | TGTGCCACCAGTGATTTTGCAGGGAAGTACAATGAGCAGTTCTTC
- | - | TRBJ2-3 | TRBV24-1 | CATSDPGRSSTDTQYF | TGTGCCACCAGTGATCCGGGGCGATCTAGCACAGATACGCAGTATTTT
TRBD1 | - | TRBJ1-2 | TRBV9 | CASSGRTGRDDYTF | TGTGCCAGCAGCGGACGGACAGGACGAGACGACTACACCTTC
- | - | TRBJ2-3 | TRBV19 | CASSIQTNLADTQYF | TGTGCCAGTAGTATCCAGACTAACCTGGCGGATACGCAGTATTTT
- | - | TRBJ2-1 | TRBV30 | CAWSVGGNNEQFF | TGTGCCTGGAGTGTCGGGGGAAACAATGAGCAGTTCTTC
- | few | TRBJ1-4 | TRBV20-1 | CSARLGETTNEKLFF | TGCAGTGCTCGCCTAGGGGAAACAACTAATGAAAAACTGTTTTTT
- | - | TRBJ1-2 | TRBV5-1 | CASSGTGNFKANYGYTF | TGCGCCAGCAGCGGGACGGGGAACTTTAAAGCTAACTATGGCTACACCTTC
- | - | TRBJ2-3 | TRBV10-3 | CATLADFTDTQYF | TGTGCCACCTTAGCGGACTTCACAGATACGCAGTATTTT
- | - | TRBJ2-7 | TRBV28 | CASSQGLAKYEQYF | TGTGCCAGCAGTCAGGGGCTAGCGAAGTACGAGCAGTACTTC
- | - | TRBJ2-1 | TRBV3-1 | CASSQSERQFF | TGTGCCAGCAGCCAATCCGAGCGGCAGTTCTTC
- | - | TRBJ2-5 | TRBV27 | CASSSLVSRVVNEQYF | TGTGCCAGCAGTTCCTTAGTGTCTAGGGTAGTCAATGAGCAGTACTTC
- | - | TRBJ2-4 | TRBV27 | CASSLRGSIDIQYF | TGTGCCAGCAGTTTAAGGGGGAGTATAGACATTCAGTACTTC
- | - | TRBJ2-6 | TRBV12-3/TRBV12-4 | CASSLEVSATGANVLTF | TGTGCCAGCAGTTTAGAGGTTTCGGCAACTGGGGCCAACGTCCTGACTTTC
TRBD2 | - | TRBJ2-7 | TRBV29-1 | CSVDVSGTIYEQYF | TGCAGCGTTGACGTTTCCGGGACTATCTACGAGCAGTACTTC
TRBD2 | - | TRBJ2-3 | TRBV30 | CAWRAGGLDTQYF | TGTGCCTGGCGGGCGGGGGGGTTGGATACGCAGTATTTT
TRBD2 | - | TRBJ2-1 | TRBV2 | CASGTSGGQETQFF | TGTGCCAGCGGCACTAGCGGGGGACAAGAGACCCAGTTCTTC
- | few | TRBJ2-1 | TRBV29-1 | CSAIGHSSYNEQFF | TGCAGCGCGATCGGACATAGCTCCTACAATGAGCAGTTCTTC
TRBD1 | - | TRBJ2-6 | TRBV3-1 | CASSQEAGGVGANVLTF | TGTGCCAGCAGCCAAGAGGCAGGGGGCGTTGGGGCCAACGTCCTGACTTTC
- | few | TRBJ2-4 | TRBV28 | CASSSPGVPQNIQYF | TGTGCCAGCAGTTCACCAGGGGTCCCCCAAAACATTCAGTACTTC
- | few | TRBJ2-1 | TRBV4-1 | CASSQGIGLASSEQFF | TGCGCCAGCAGCCAGGGGATAGGGCTAGCGAGTAGTGAGCAGTTCTTC
TRBD2 | - | TRBJ2-5 | TRBV7-2 | CASSRRLAQETQYF | TGTGCCAGCAGCCGTAGACTAGCGCAAGAGACCCAGTACTTC
TRBD1 | - | TRBJ2-1 | TRBV7-9 | CASSLPDRGDEQFF | TGTGCCAGCAGCCTACCGGACAGGGGCGATGAGCAGTTCTTC
- | - | TRBJ2-3 | TRBV20-1 | CSASQGTDTQYF | TGCAGTGCTAGCCAGGGTACAGATACGCAGTATTTT
- | few | TRBJ2-3 | TRBV12-3/TRBV12-4 | CASSQGSHTDTQYF | TGTGCCAGCAGCCAGGGATCCCACACAGATACGCAGTATTTT
- | - | TRBJ1-2 | TRBV3-1 | CASSQERGSQGYTF | TGTGCCAGCAGCCAAGAAAGAGGGAGTCAAGGCTACACCTTC
- | - | TRBJ2-5 | TRBV2 | CASSKGMQETQYF | TGTGCCAGCAGTAAGGGGATGCAAGAGACCCAGTACTTC
TRBD1 | - | TRBJ2-5 | TRBV9 | CASSVEFTGTGYLNEQYF | TGTGCCAGCAGCGTAGAATTTACCGGGACAGGGTATTTGAATGAGCAGTACTTC
- | - | TRBJ2-1 | TRBV20-1 | CSASRELVYNEQFF | TGCAGTGCTTCCCGGGAGTTGGTCTACAATGAGCAGTTCTTC
TRBD1 | few | TRBJ1-6 | TRBV6-5 | CAGGDSFDSPLHF | TGTGCCGGGGGGGACAGTTTTGATTCGCCCCTCCACTTT
TRBD1 | once | TRBJ2-7 | TRBV20-1 | CSAGDREHEQYF | TGCAGTGCCGGGGACAGGGAACACGAGCAGTACTTC
TRBD2 | - | TRBJ2-3 | TRBV7-2 | CASSSQAGGSTDTQYF | TGTGCCAGCAGCTCGCAAGCGGGGGGAAGCACAGATACGCAGTATTTT
- | - | TRBJ2-3 | TRBV20-1 | CSATPPVTTDTQYF | TGCAGTGCGACTCCCCCAGTAACCACAGATACGCAGTATTTT
- | - | TRBJ2-7 | TRBV6-5 | CASSSVATVNEQYF | TGTGCCAGCAGTTCCGTGGCGACAGTTAACGAGCAGTACTTC
TRBD2 | - | TRBJ2-3 | TRBV6-2/TRBV6-3 | CASSYLGAGAFTDTQYF | TGTGCCAGCAGTTACCTTGGGGCGGGAGCCTTCACTGATACGCAGTATTTT
TRBD1 | - | TRBJ2-3 | TRBV29-1 | CSAGQAFSDTQYF | TGCAGCGCGGGACAGGCATTCTCAGATACGCAGTATTTT